Shown below are 22 T cell receptor beta chains from a single sample sequenced in a study of T cells after yellow fever vaccination. TCRdb re-analysed the 5' RACE reads in MiXCR, keeping a single row per CDR3 protein. Of some 250,000 distinct CDR3 sequences listed, more than 3.5% were seen once; the top ten hold 19%. Material: PBMCs, obtained 15 days after the yellow fever booster vaccination. The receptors here all came from a man aged 18 to 35 who received the YFV17D yellow fever vaccine.

There are many counts of this clonotype. This chain joins TRBV20-1 and TRBJ2-3; the D is unclear. The CDR3 sequence is 14 residues long. Germline CDR1 reads DFQATT; CDR2 reads SNEGSKA (reference sequence). V was clipped by 6 bases and J by 3 bases, with 16 bases between them. Here the CDR3 reads CSAASTSGTDTQYF. The DNA of the CDR3 is TGCAGTGCCGCCTCCACAAGTGGGACAGATACGCAGTATTTT.

This clonotype was seen ten or more times. The rearrangement uses TRBV15 and TRBJ1-4, with D unresolved. The CDR3 has 11 amino acids. CDR1 is LNHNV, CDR2 YYDKDF, per germline (reference sequence). The V end was cut by 4 bases, the J end by 13 bases, with 10 bases between. The DNA of the CDR3 is TGTGCCACCAGCAATCTAGGAAGACTGTTTTTT. It yields the protein CATSNLGRLFF.

This clonotype was counted many times. In DNA form, the CDR3 reads TGTGCCAGCAGCCACGGGGTGAATCAGCCCCAGCATTTT. It codes for CASSHGVNQPQHF. This chain connects TRBV6-6 to TRBJ1-5; D gene uncertain. CDR3 length: 13 residues. V shed 6 bases and J shed 4 bases, with 10 bases lying between them. The germline gives CDR1 MNHNY, CDR2 SVGAGI (reference sequence).

There are many counts of this clonotype. The chain couples TRBV5-1 to TRBJ2-7, with D hard to call. The CDR3 sequence is 14 residues long. Germline V gene data show CDR1 as SGHRS and CDR2 as YFSETQ. V was clipped by 3 bases and J by 6 bases, with 16 bases between them. DNA for the CDR3: TGCGCCAGCAGCTATTCACAGTTCTCGAGCGAGCAGTACGTC. This codes for CASSYSQFSSEQYV.

This clonotype came up many times. This chain links TRBV11-2 with TRBJ2-6; no definite D call. Germline CDR1 reads SGHAT; CDR2 reads FQNNGV. V was cut by 5 bases and J by 0 bases, with 20 bases left in between. This CDR3 has 19 amino acids. The CDR3 is CASSAHFQYSNSGANVLTF. The CDR3 DNA follows: TGTGCCAGCAGCGCCCACTTCCAGTATTCGAACTCTGGGGCCAACGTCCTGACTTTC.

This clonotype was counted ten times or more. The chain couples TRBV7-2 to TRBJ2-7, with D possibly matching TRBD2 (7 bases). Germline loops: CDR1 SGHTA, CDR2 FQGNSA. The CDR3 length is 13 residues. Trimming left V 6 bases short and J 0 bases short, with 9 bases between. The CDR3 reads CASRGGASYEQYF. CDR3 nucleotides: TGTGCCAGCAGAGGGGGGGCCTCCTACGAGCAGTACTTC.

The chain joins TRBV24-1 to TRBJ2-7; D ambiguous. V lost 8 bases, J lost 1 base, and 11 bases lay in between. CDR1 and CDR2 from the germline V gene are KGHDR and SFDVKD. CDR3 length: 13 amino acids. The CDR3 protein is CATTYGGSYEQYV. The CDR3, as DNA: TGTGCCACCACGTACGGCGGTTCCTACGAGCAGTACGTC.

This clonotype was detected many times. The chain joins TRBV18 to TRBJ2-7, with 8 positions matching TRBD1. Germline CDR1 reads KGHSH; CDR2 reads LQKENI. V was clipped by 6 bases and J by 3 bases; unmatched bases: 10. There are 15 residues in the CDR3. The CDR3 sequence: CASSGQGDSDYEQYV. Written as DNA, the CDR3 is TGTGCCAGCTCCGGACAGGGCGACTCTGACTACGAGCAGTACGTC.

This clonotype has more than one count but fewer than ten. The V and J genes are TRBV7-2 and TRBJ1-2; no clear D gene. This CDR3 contains 14 residues. Trimming left V 0 bases short and J 3 bases short, with 8 bases between. In germline, CDR1 is SGHTA, CDR2 FQGNSA. The CDR3 region has the DNA TGTGCCAGCAGCTTAGCCCCTACAGACTATGGCTACACCTTC. Its translation is CASSLAPTDYGYTF. Based on the CDR3 plus reference TRBV7-2 and TRBJ1-2, the full variable domain is GAGVSQSPSNKVTEKGKDVELRCDPISGHTALYWYRQSLGQGLEFLIYFQGNSAPDKSGLPSDRFSAERTGGSVSTLTIQRTQQEDSAVYLCASSLAPTDYGYTFGSGTRLTVV.

This clonotype has at least ten counts. V usage is TRBV7-2 and J usage is TRBJ2-1; perhaps D is TRBD1 or TRBD2 (5 bases each). The CDR3 has 13 residues. The ends were cut back, 3 bases at V and 9 bases at J, with 12 bases in the middle. Per the germline V gene, CDR1 is SGHTA and CDR2 is FQGNSA. The CDR3 protein is CASSFSGPTEQFF. DNA for the CDR3: TGTGCCAGCAGCTTCTCGGGGCCCACTGAGCAGTTCTTC.

This clonotype was detected ten times or more. This chain connects TRBV3-1 to TRBJ1-6; D ambiguous. Germline V gene lookup returns CDR1 LGHDT and CDR2 YNNKEL (reference sequence). The V gene lost 3 bases and the J gene lost 7 bases, with 10 bases spanning the gap. There are 14 residues in the CDR3. In DNA, the CDR3 is TGTGCCAGCAGCCAGCGACACCGAAATTCACCCCTCCACTTT. This translates into CASSQRHRNSPLHF. The full variable domain, in which reference TRBV3-1 and TRBJ1-6 provide the parts outside the CDR3, is DTAVSQTPKYLVTQMGNDKSIKCEQNLGHDTMYWYKQDSKKFLKIMFSYNNKELIINETVPNRFSPKSPDKAHLNLHINSLELGDSAVYFCASSQRHRNSPLHFGNGTRLTVT.

The sample holds many counts of this clonotype. This sequence joins TRBV7-8 and TRBJ2-5; TRBD1 matches 8 bases. Germline CDR1 reads SGHVS; CDR2 reads FQNEAQ. With V trimmed by 3 bases and J by 6 bases, 3 bases remained unmatched. The CDR3 spans 13 residues. CDR3 sequence (DNA): TGTGCCAGCAGCTTTGGACAGGGAAAGACCCAGTACTTC. Its translation is CASSFGQGKTQYF. The variable domain in full, completed from reference TRBV7-8 and TRBJ2-5, reads GAGVSQSPRYKVAKRGQDVALRCDPISGHVSLFWYQQALGQGPEFLTYFQNEAQLDKSGLPSDRFFAERPEGSVSTLKIQRTQQEDSAVYLCASSFGQGKTQYFGPGTRLLVL.

This clonotype was observed many times. CDR3: CASSEDTGGYREAFF. Here the CDR3 DNA reads TGTGCCAGCAGTGAAGACACAGGGGGATATCGGGAAGCTTTCTTT. J is TRBJ1-1 and V is TRBV25-1; 8 bases line up with TRBD1. V shed 2 bases, J shed 8 bases, and the junction held 10 bases outside the gene matches. The CDR3 totals 15 residues. Germline-derived CDR1 and CDR2 are MGHDK and SYGVNS.

There are many counts of this clonotype. The chain combines TRBV20-1 with TRBJ2-7, with TRBD1 identical over 7 bases. The CDR3 is made up of 14 amino acids. With 0 bases clipped from V and 2 bases from J, the junction kept 4 bases outside the gene matches. Per germline, CDR1 DFQATT and CDR2 SNEGSKA (reference sequence). In DNA, the CDR3 is TGCAGTGCTAGAGATCGAGGGGGCCCCTACGAGCAGTACTTC. This encodes CSARDRGGPYEQYF.

This clonotype was detected ten times or more. CDR3 sequence (DNA): TGCGCCAGCAGCTTGGGACTAGCGGGGGGCTTGAACACCGGGGAGCTGTTTTTT. The encoded protein is CASSLGLAGGLNTGELFF. The J gene is TRBJ2-2, the V gene TRBV5-1, with TRBD2 matching 13 bases. CDR1 is SGHRS and CDR2 is YFSETQ in the germline V gene. The junction had 3 bases not matched to a gene; V was cut back by 0 bases and J by 1 base. The CDR3 totals 18 residues. Full variable domain (missing parts from reference TRBV5-1 and TRBJ2-2): KAGVTQTPRYLIKTRGQQVTLSCSPISGHRSVSWYQQTPGQGLQFLFEYFSETQRNKGNFPGRFSGRQFSNSRSEMNVSTLELGDSALYLCASSLGLAGGLNTGELFFGEGSRLTVL.

This clonotype was detected many times. This sequence joins TRBV3-1 and TRBJ1-3; tentative D call: TRBD1 (5 bases). Germline-derived CDR1 and CDR2 are LGHDT and YNNKEL (reference sequence). The CDR3 sequence is 16 residues long. Trimming left V 2 bases short and J 4 bases short, with 15 bases between. This CDR3 reads CASSQTSGLSGNTIYF. CDR3 DNA: TGTGCCAGCAGCCAAACTTCGGGGCTGTCCGGAAACACCATATATTTT.

In this sample, this clonotype turned up many times. The J gene is TRBJ2-3, the V gene TRBV7-9; no clear D gene. Trimming removed 1 base from V and 2 bases from J, with 7 bases in between. The germline V gene has CDR1 SEHNR and CDR2 FQNEAQ (reference sequence). The CDR3 spans 14 residues. The CDR3 sequence is CASSLDFTTDTQYF. The CDR3 bases are TGTGCCAGCAGCTTAGATTTCACCACAGATACGCAGTATTTT.

The chain employs TRBV20-1 and TRBJ2-5; D is possibly TRBD1 or TRBD2 (5 bases each). The CDR3 is 13 amino acids. With 3 bases removed from V and 2 bases from J, the gap between germline ends came to 10 bases. The germline CDR1 and CDR2 sequences are DFQATT and SNEGSKA (reference sequence). The CDR3 protein is CSASGDLQETQYF. For the CDR3, the DNA is TGCAGTGCTAGTGGGGACCTACAAGAGACCCAGTACTTC.

This clonotype was picked up many times. The gene calls are TRBV7-9 and TRBJ1-2; TRBD1 agrees at 8 bases. The V gene's germline CDR1 is SEHNR and CDR2 FQNEAQ (reference sequence). The V and J ends lost 4 bases and 8 bases, in that order; junction bases with no gene match: 9. CDR3 size: 14 residues. CDR3 in amino acids: CASSSTWTGSGYTF. Here the CDR3 DNA reads TGTGCCAGCAGCTCAACCTGGACAGGGAGCGGCTACACCTTC.

This clonotype has ten or more counts. The gene calls are TRBV20-1 and TRBJ2-3, with D perhaps assigned TRBD1 or TRBD2 (6 bases each). Trimming shortened V by 2 bases and J by 2 bases, and 17 bases separated the two germline ends. Per germline, CDR1 DFQATT and CDR2 SNEGSKA (reference sequence). The CDR3 length is 16 residues. The CDR3 DNA follows: TGCAGTGCTAGATCGGGGGCCCCGCATATCACAGATACGCAGTATTTT. Translated, it gives CSARSGAPHITDTQYF.

The sample holds many counts of this clonotype. The V and J genes are TRBV3-1 and TRBJ1-2; D unclear. V was trimmed by 0 bases and J by 5 bases, leaving 10 bases between them. The CDR3 contains 14 residues. The germline V gene encodes CDR1 LGHDT and CDR2 YNNKEL (reference sequence). DNA of the CDR3: TGTGCCAGCAGCCAAGATGTCCAAGGGTATGGCTACACCTTC. Its protein is CASSQDVQGYGYTF.

This clonotype was seen at least ten times. J is TRBJ2-6 and V is TRBV9; maybe TRBD2 (5 bases). The V gene lost 1 base and the J gene lost 0 bases, with 8 bases spanning the gap. Germline V gene data show CDR1 as SGDLS and CDR2 as YYNGEE. This CDR3 is built from 16 residues. In DNA, the CDR3 is TGTGCCAGCAGCGTATCGGGGTCCTCTGGGGCCAACGTCCTGACTTTC. Protein product: CASSVSGSSGANVLTF.